The rows below give T cell receptor beta chains drawn from one sample of a study of CD8+CD57+ T cells in acquired aplastic anemia. TCRdb passed the reads through MiXCR, listing each CDR3 protein once. The sample contains 150,000 or so distinct CDR3 sequences, more than 45% of which appear only once. Source material: sorted CD4+, CD8+, or CD8+CD57+ T cells (not recorded which) from PBMCs. These receptors originate from a human donor with aplastic anemia. Each CDR3 is given with its conserved first and last residue. A D gene is named only where the DNA matches it firmly. The size of a clone is reported for some rows only, either as once, few or many, or as a class for expanded clones.

d_call	v_call	j_call	clone_size	cdr3_aa	cdr3_nt
.	TRBV6-1	TRBJ2-4	many	CASSPDRSLGKNIQYF	TGTGCCAGCAGCCCGGACCGTTCCCTAGGCAAAAACATTCAGTACTTC
.	TRBV10-3	TRBJ1-1	few	CAISGTANTEAFF	TGTGCCATCAGCGGGACGGCGAACACTGAAGCTTTCTTT
TRBD2	TRBV6-1	TRBJ2-7	many	CASASQLAGSSEQYF	TGTGCCAGCGCCTCCCAACTAGCGGGATCGTCCGAGCAGTACTTC
.	TRBV7-9	TRBJ1-1	many	CASSSLYGYTEAFF	TGTGCCAGCAGCTCCCTTTACGGTTACACTGAAGCTTTCTTT
TRBD1	TRBV7-6	TRBJ1-2	few	CASSPEETGGVGYTF	TGTGCCAGCAGCCCCGAGGAGACAGGGGGCGTTGGCTACACCTTC
.	TRBV2	TRBJ2-2	many	CASSGPAGVTGELFF	TGTGCCAGCAGTGGACCCGCAGGGGTCACCGGGGAGCTGTTTTTT
.	TRBV4-1	TRBJ1-2	many	CASSQELGVTF	TGCGCCAGCAGCCAAGAGTTGGGGGTCACCTTC
.	TRBV19	TRBJ1-4	many	CASSIRNGAGGEKLFF	TGTGCCAGTAGTATACGAAACGGTGCTGGTGGGGAAAAACTGTTTTTT
TRBD2	TRBV5-4	TRBJ2-1	many	CASRTSGSSYNEQFF	TGTGCCAGCAGGACGAGCGGGAGCTCCTACAATGAGCAGTTCTTC
.	TRBV28	TRBJ1-5	.	CASKVSLVEPQHF	TGTGCCAGCAAGGTGTCGTTGGTCGAGCCCCAGCATTTT
.	TRBV7-2	TRBJ2-7	many	CASSSGDPVQVQYF	TGTGCCAGCTCCTCCGGAGACCCCGTGCAGGTGCAGTACTTC
TRBD1	TRBV20-1	TRBJ1-1	.	CSAHRTGAPPEAFF	TGCAGTGCCCACAGGACAGGGGCCCCTCCTGAAGCTTTCTTT
.	TRBV18	TRBJ2-5	many	CASSYLETQYF	TGTGCCAGCTCGTACCTGGAGACCCAGTACTTC
TRBD2	TRBV7-2	TRBJ2-1	many	CASSLRPAGATYNEQFF	TGTGCCAGCAGCCTACGGCCAGCGGGGGCCACTTACAATGAGCAGTTCTTC
.	TRBV14	TRBJ2-5	many	CASSPAFGQETQYF	TGTGCCAGCAGCCCGGCTTTCGGCCAAGAGACCCAGTACTTC
TRBD1	TRBV19	TRBJ2-2	.	CASSGDRLTGELFF	TGTGCCAGTAGTGGGGACAGACTAACCGGGGAGCTGTTTTTT
TRBD1	TRBV20-1	TRBJ2-7	many	CSASIWDRGDEQYF	TGCAGTGCTAGCATCTGGGACAGGGGAGACGAGCAGTACTTC
TRBD1	TRBV19	TRBJ1-2	many	CASSPRTGSGYTF	TGTGCCAGTAGTCCGAGGACAGGGAGCGGCTACACCTTC
.	TRBV20-1	TRBJ1-1	.	CSARFNTEAFF	TGCAGTGCTAGATTTAACACTGAAGCTTTCTTT
.	TRBV20-1	TRBJ1-2	.	CSARDLVGNYGYTF	TGCAGTGCTAGAGATTTAGTTGGGAACTATGGCTACACCTTC
.	TRBV20-1	TRBJ1-2	many	CSAKGPYGYTF	TGCAGTGCTAAGGGACCGTATGGCTACACCTTC
.	TRBV2	TRBJ1-2	.	CASRLAYGYTF	TGTGCCAGCAGGCTCGCCTATGGCTACACCTTC